This entry describes one T cell receptor (beta chain). A read error may produce the germline difference seen at one junction end. Some clones are missing from TCRdb's copy, which holds only in-frame ones; the method was immunoSEQ multiplex PCR. The sample contains about 60,000 clones, approximately 90% of which appear only once. The data belong to a study of T cell changes during pregnancy in multiple sclerosis. The CDR3 runs 13 residues. Germline V gene lookup returns CDR1 MNHEY and CDR2 SMNVEV (reference sequence). The sequence was collected from a female donor with multiple sclerosis, enrolled in a pregnancy study. This specimen was CD4+ T cells from peripheral blood mononuclear cells, taken in the second trimester of pregnancy. This chain connects TRBV27 to TRBJ1-1; 11 nucleotides match TRBD1. CDR3 in amino acids: CASRSTRDRGFVF. In DNA, the CDR3 is TGTGCCAGCAGATCAACGAGGGACAGGGGGTTTGTCTTT.